This T cell receptor beta chain comes out of a study of PD-1 blockade in classical Hodgkin lymphoma. Points on this clone: Its antigen is undetermined.

The protocol was immunoSEQ multiplex PCR, while the TCRdb copy is restricted to in-frame clones and leaves out a portion. The table records about 110,000 clones, about 88% of them present only once. No patient escaped relapse after autologous stem cell transplantation, and brentuximab vedotin exposure varied. Germline CDR1 reads MGHRA; CDR2 reads YSYEKL. V lost 2 bases and J lost 10; bases outside the gene matches: 8. The CDR3 is 16 amino acids. Study outcomes and limitations: Patients starting nivolumab less than 1 year after ASCT had lower diversity and were excluded from later analyses. Before treatment, complete responders showed about the same diversity as newly diagnosed patients. The study found that TCR diversity rose significantly by C4D1 in CD4+ but not CD8+ cells. The repertoire differences lack a defined cause, possibly disease activity or prior therapy.

The source of this sequence is a human donor with classical Hodgkin lymphoma. The J gene is TRBJ2-1, the V gene TRBV4-1, with 13 bases aligning to TRBD2. The sequencing used peripheral blood mononuclear cells (PBMCs), collected before the second cycle of nivolumab. The CDR3 is CASSQTGLAGLWEQFF. CDR3 DNA: TGCGCCAGCAGCCAAACGGGACTAGCGGGACTGTGGGAGCAGTTCTTC.